These 4 T cell receptor beta chains were sequenced from one sample in a study of OX40 agonist ivuxolimab in advanced cancers. Library method: the immunoSEQ multiplex PCR assay. Sourced from immuneACCESS, this table was stored by TCRdb with only in-frame sequences that have V and J called. A share of the clones is absent; for the studies checked, an unresolved V gene accounts for under half, and the remainder has no known explanation. The sample includes 100,000 to 110,000 clones, with about nine tenths observed a single time. The ten largest clones take up less than 0.2% of the sample. The source material was CD4+ or CD8+ T cells sorted from blood, sampled in a trial of the OX40 agonist ivuxolimab. These TCRs come from an adult with an advanced solid tumor such as melanoma, head and neck, liver or kidney cancer.

This chain joins TRBV5-1 and TRBJ2-7; TRBD1 matches at 8 bases. The CDR3 totals 17 residues. With 0 bases clipped from V and 2 bases from J, the junction kept 10 bases outside the gene matches. Looked up from germline, CDR1 is SGHRS and CDR2 is YFSETQ. The CDR3 DNA is TGCGCCAGCAGCTTGGCCTTCGGACAGGGAAAGGCCTACGAGCAGTACTTC. Its translation is CASSLAFGQGKAYEQYF.

The chain employs TRBV19 and TRBJ2-1; weak D call: TRBD2 (7 bases). V was pared by 7 bases and J by 6 bases, with 22 bases between. This CDR3 is 16 amino acids long. Germline loops: CDR1 LNHDA, CDR2 SQIVND (reference sequence). The CDR3 loop is CASKGGGRGLGNEQFF. In DNA form, the CDR3 reads TGTGCCAGTAAGGGGGGGGGAAGAGGGCTCGGCAATGAGCAGTTCTTC.

CDR3 bases: TGTGCCAGCACGGCAGGCCTCTACGAGCAGTACTTC. This translates into CASTAGLYEQYF. The V and J genes are TRBV28 and TRBJ2-5; D not resolved. The J call may not be correct, given that the DNA end is closer to TRBJ2-7. Germline values: CDR1 MDHEN, CDR2 SYDVKM. The CDR3 length is 12 residues.

The V call is TRBV9, the J call TRBJ2-3; D is unclear. CDR3 size: 12 residues. V lost 2 bases to trimming and J lost 7 bases, with 8 bases between them. The germline CDR1 and CDR2 sequences are SGDLS and YYNGEE. Written as DNA, the CDR3 is TGTGCCAGCAGCGTGATCCCTTATACGCAGTATTTT. Its translation is CASSVIPYTQYF.